This TCR beta chain was identified during a study of T cells after yellow fever vaccination. A few counts support this clonotype. Germline loops: CDR1 SEHNR, CDR2 FQNEAQ (reference sequence). This CDR3 is 15 amino acids long. The ends were cut back, 0 bases at V and 6 bases at J, with 14 bases in the middle. TCRdb ran MiXCR on the 5' RACE reads and lists one entry per CDR3 protein. The repertoire holds about 350,000 distinct CDR3 sequences, with 7% to 10% as singletons. The TCR sequence derives from a man aged 18 to 30 who received the YFV17D yellow fever vaccine. This chain joins TRBV7-9 and TRBJ1-2; a weak D match, TRBD1 (6 bases). Specimen: PBMCs, collected roughly 47 days after the first yellow fever vaccination. In nucleotides, the CDR3 is TGTGCCAGCAGCTTAGCGGTAGCAGGGGCAGATGGCTACACCTTC. The encoded protein is CASSLAVAGADGYTF.